The clone carrying this TCR beta chain was counted a single time. Other DNA sequences in this specimen translate into the identical CDR3. Germline trimming cut 1 base from V and 0 bases from J; bases unmatched to any gene: 1. The germline CDR1 and CDR2 sequences are SGHRS and YFSETQ. This CDR3 has 15 residues. These data originate in a study of blood T cell repertoires in COVID-19. On the study more broadly: Acute and convalescent COVID-19 specimens originated in the United States, Italy and Spain.

Data came from immunoSEQ multiplex PCR; TCRdb stores just in-frame clones and leaves some out. The sample holds more than 130,000 clones, 85% to 90% seen once. Specimen: peripheral blood. The V gene is TRBV5-1, the J gene TRBJ2-1; 7 nucleotides line up with TRBD1. The sequence was collected from a man between 45 and 60 years old with active or convalescent COVID-19. The CDR3 region has the DNA TGCGCCAGCAGCTTGAGGGACAGCTCCTACAATGAGCAGTTCTTC. Protein sequence: CASSLRDSSYNEQFF.